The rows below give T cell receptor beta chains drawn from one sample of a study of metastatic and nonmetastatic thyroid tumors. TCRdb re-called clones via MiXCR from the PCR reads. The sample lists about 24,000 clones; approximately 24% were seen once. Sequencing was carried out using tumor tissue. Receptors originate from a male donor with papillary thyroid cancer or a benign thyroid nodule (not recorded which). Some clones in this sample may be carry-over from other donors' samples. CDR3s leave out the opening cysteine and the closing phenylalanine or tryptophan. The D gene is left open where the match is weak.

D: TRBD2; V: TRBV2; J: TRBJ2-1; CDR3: ASSVSSGSHNEQF
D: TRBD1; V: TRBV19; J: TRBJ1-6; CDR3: ASTPGGASPLH
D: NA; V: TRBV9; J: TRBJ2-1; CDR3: ASSVSSTNEQF
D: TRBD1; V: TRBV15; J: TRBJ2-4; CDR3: ATSKGQGEIVTKNIQY
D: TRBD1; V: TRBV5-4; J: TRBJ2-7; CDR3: ASSKGQGLTYEQY
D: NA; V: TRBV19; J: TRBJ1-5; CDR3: ASSIRSGNQPQH
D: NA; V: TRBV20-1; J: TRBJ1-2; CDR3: SAREDSRGYT
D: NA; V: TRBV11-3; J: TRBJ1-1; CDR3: ASSFKLLNTEAF
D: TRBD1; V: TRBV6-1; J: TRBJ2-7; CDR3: ASSETGKGGDKQY
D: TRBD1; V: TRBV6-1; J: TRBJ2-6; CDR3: ASSADRGSGANVLT
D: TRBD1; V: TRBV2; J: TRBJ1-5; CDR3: ASHRGEWQPQH
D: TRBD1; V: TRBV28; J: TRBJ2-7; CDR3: ASSLWAGQGYEQY
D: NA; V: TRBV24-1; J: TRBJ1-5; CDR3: ATSDFADQPQH
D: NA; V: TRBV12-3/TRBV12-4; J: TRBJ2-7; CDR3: ASSFSRAGEQY
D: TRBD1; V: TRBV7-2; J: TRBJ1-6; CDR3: ASSPVPGQGGNSPLH
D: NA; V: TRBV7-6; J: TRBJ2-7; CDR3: ASSVDWTAIYYEQY
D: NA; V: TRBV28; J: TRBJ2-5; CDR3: ASISYGARETQY
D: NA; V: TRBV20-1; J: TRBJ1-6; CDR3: SARGGWTDGNSPLH
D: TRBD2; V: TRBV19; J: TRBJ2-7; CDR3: ASSGLAGAAYEQY
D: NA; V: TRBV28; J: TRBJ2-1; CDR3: ASSSTGITYNEQF
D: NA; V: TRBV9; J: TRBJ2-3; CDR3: ASSVVSGSGTDTQY
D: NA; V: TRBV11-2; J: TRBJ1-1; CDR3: ASSLSVAPTEAF
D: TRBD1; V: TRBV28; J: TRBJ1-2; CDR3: ASILDRGDGHGYT
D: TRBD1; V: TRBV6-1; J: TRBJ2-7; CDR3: ASSLSGTGPTYEQY
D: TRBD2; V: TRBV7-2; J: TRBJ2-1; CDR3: ASSRGVNEQF
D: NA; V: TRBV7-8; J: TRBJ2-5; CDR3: ASSLVCFDTQY
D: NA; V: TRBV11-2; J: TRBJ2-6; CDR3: ASSAPGTGANVLT
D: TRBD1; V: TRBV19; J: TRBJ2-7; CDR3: ASSPGQVTYEQY
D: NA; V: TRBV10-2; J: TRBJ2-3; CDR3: ASSHTDTQY
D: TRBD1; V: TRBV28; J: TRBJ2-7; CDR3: ASSSPGTGRYEQY
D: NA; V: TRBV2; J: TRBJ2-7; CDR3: ASNVVDSYEQY
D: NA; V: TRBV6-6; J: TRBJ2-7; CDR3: ASSYSTGHYEQY
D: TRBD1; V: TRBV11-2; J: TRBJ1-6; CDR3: ASSLMTGAPNSPLH
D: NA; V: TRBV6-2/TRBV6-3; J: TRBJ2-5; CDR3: ASSYIARETQY
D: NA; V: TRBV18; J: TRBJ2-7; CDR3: ASSPPAGSEQY
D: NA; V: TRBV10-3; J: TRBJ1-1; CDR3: AISRTDGNTEAF
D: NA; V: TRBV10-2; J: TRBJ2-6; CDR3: ASSESDKLHSGANVLT
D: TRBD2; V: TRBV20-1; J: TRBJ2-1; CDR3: SARQAGGPNEQF
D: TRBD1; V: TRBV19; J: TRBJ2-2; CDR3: ASDSRDRPGMNTGELF
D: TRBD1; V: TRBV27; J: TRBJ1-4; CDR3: ASTRLPGQASNEKLF
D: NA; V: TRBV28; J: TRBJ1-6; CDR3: ASIPAGELGAYNSPLH
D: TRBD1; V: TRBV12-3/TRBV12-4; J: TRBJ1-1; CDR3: ASSFRQGEAF